This T cell receptor (beta chain) was observed in a study of T cells after yellow fever vaccination. This clonotype was picked up many times. TCRdb recomputed calls from the 5' RACE reads with MiXCR, one row per CDR3 protein. The data show more than 15,000 distinct CDR3 sequences, 4% seen once. This sequence originates from a young man who received the YFV17D yellow fever vaccine. The input for sequencing was PBMCs, either bulk or a sorted T-cell subset (CD4+, CD8+, memory, or dextramer-sorted; not recorded which), taken 15 days after the yellow fever booster vaccination.

The CDR3 here is CASSLDVKDYEQYF. CDR3 sequence (DNA): TGCGCCAGCAGCTTGGATGTCAAAGACTACGAGCAGTACTTC. This chain connects TRBV5-1 to TRBJ2-7, with D unclear. V was shortened by 0 bases and J by 3 bases, with 10 bases between the two germline ends. The length of the CDR3 is 14 residues. Germline V gene data show CDR1 as SGHRS and CDR2 as YFSETQ.